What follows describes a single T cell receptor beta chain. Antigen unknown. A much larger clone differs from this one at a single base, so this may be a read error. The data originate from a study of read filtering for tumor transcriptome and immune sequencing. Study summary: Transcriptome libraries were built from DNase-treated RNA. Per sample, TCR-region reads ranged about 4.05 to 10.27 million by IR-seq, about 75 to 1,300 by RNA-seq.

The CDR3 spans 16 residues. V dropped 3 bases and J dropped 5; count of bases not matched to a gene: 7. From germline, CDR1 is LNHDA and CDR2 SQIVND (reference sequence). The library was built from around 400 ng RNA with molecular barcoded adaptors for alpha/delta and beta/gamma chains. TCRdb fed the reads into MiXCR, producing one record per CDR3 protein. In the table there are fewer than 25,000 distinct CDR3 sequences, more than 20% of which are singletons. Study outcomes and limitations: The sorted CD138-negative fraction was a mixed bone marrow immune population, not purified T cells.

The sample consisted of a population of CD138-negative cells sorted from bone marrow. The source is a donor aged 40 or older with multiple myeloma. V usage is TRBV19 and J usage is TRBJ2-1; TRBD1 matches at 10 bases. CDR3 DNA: TGTGCCAGTAGTATCGGTTGGACAGGGGGAGACAATGAGCAGTTCTTC. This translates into CASSIGWTGGDNEQFF.